Listed here is a single T cell receptor beta chain. As yet, its antigen is unknown. The sample originates from a study of CD8 T cells in Susac syndrome. Study in general: Intravenous immunoglobulin alone or corticosteroids were being given to patients with Susac syndrome at blood draw, unless they were therapy-naive. Study observations and caveats: The authors found no clonal expansion in Susac syndrome CD4+ T cell repertoires.

With random hexamers, reverse transcription was performed on about 0.5 to 1 ug of RNA. MiXCR was run by TCRdb on the immunoSEQ multiplex PCR reads, yielding one entry per CDR3 protein. The profile shows 150,000 to 200,000 distinct CDR3 sequences, roughly 90% of them singletons. The sample was CD4+ T cells from PBMCs. This clonotype originated in a human donor with Susac syndrome.

CDR3 sequence (DNA): TGCGCCAGCAGCTTGTCTGGCGTGGGGGCGCTGAACACTGAAGCTTTCTTT. It codes for CASSLSGVGALNTEAFF. V gene TRBV5-1 combines with J gene TRBJ1-1; D is perhaps TRBD1 (6 bases). This CDR3 comprises 17 residues. Between the trimmed V and J ends, which lost 1 base and 0 bases, there was a span of 16 bases. From germline, CDR1 is SGHRS and CDR2 YFSETQ.